This T cell receptor beta chain was identified during a study of blood T cell repertoires in COVID-19 (dated by TCRdb to 2020 to 2022). Regarding the study in general: Samples covering the acute and convalescent phases of COVID-19 were provided by collaborators in the United States, Italy and Spain. The prospective study material was composed of cDNA or gDNA derived from T cells, B-cell-depleted T cells, or PBMCs. Subjects who had been exposed to COVID-19, were actively infected with it, or had recovered from it provided the deeply sampled blood TCRbeta repertoires that made up the dataset. A freely available public database, intended as a resource for researchers studying the immune response to SARS-CoV-2, is where the repertoires were released. The samples were drawn from two sources: the first 160 participants of the ongoing ImmuneRACE study, and 1,000 to 1,500 subjects contributed by 6 global collaborators. The sample metadata nearly always contained a de-identified subject ID, COVID-19 status, age in years and sex. Where available, HLA class I and class II types were obtained from metadata supplied by the sample provider rather than from assay-based typing. General study outcomes and caveats: The quantity of clinical and demographic metadata differed by source and by participant and was supplied without curation.

CDR1 PRHDT and CDR2 FYEKMQ are derived from the germline V gene (reference sequence). The CDR3 goes from the cysteine to the phenylalanine over 16 residues. Only the CDR3 DNA is retained, 48 bases long and in frame from the first base. The germline V and J ends show losses of 0 bases and 6 bases respectively, and no gene match explains 2 bases of the junction. Concerning this clone: Its specific antigen is unknown. Base qualities were left out, and no much larger clone turns up one base away.

The immunoSEQ Assay, a bias-controlled multiplex PCR, was used to amplify TCRbeta CDR3 regions from genomic DNA. Regarding the original processing steps: The number of nucleated cells in each sample was estimated from the amplification of reference gene primers within the assay. To quantify the absolute abundance of each unique TCRbeta CDR3 rearrangement, sequence reads were collapsed and filtered. Productive Simpson clonality was computed per sample as the square root of Simpson's diversity index over productive rearrangements. The clones in this table, taken by TCRdb from immuneACCESS, are in-frame only. Not every clone is retained; where verified, under half of the shortfall comes from an unresolved V gene, and the cause of the rest is unknown. The V and J calls and the clone size are those of that table, but D and trimming were determined from the DNA. In all, the sample holds roughly 43,000 clones, and 70% to 90% of those were seen once. About 7.7% of the sample goes to the ten largest clones.

Each collaborating institution followed its own protocols to collect whole blood in K2EDTA tubes. For TCRbeta analysis, collaborators shipped samples as frozen whole blood, isolated PBMCs, or DNA extracted from either of those sample types. In this chain, TRBV13 is recombined with TRBJ2-1; 13 bases in between match TRBD2. The sequenced sample consisted of peripheral blood. This TCR was sampled from a man in his 60s with active COVID-19. The nucleotide sequence reads as follows: TGTGCCAGCAGCTTAGGCGGGACTAGCGGGACCAATGAGCAGTTCTTC. Translated, this is CASSLGGTSGTNEQFF.